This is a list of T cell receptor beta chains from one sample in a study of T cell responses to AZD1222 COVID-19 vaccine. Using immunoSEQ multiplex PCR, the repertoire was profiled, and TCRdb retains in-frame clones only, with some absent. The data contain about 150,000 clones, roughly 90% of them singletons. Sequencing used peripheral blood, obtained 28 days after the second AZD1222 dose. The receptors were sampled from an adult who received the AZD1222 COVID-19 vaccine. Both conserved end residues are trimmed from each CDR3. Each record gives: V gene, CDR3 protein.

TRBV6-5 ASSSAGTAKNIQY
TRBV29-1 SALLIMNTEAF
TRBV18 ASSPGTASYEQY
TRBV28 ASRYMTGGAIKAEAF
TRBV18 ASSPGAGGYAEAF
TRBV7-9 ASSLYPHEFYEQY
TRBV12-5 ASGLGPGQGNTIY
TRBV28 ASSAPVGGGYPNQPQH
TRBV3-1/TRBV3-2 ASSHRGARVRYEQY
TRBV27 ASSLGGGGTEAF
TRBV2 ASSPLADTGELF
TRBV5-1 ASSSTTSSYNEQF
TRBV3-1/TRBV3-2 ASSQVNTEAF
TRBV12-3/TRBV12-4 ASSLTGPYGYT
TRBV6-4 ASSQDSTRALAGELF
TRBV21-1 ASTDPRGTVNSPLH
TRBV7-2 ASSFRTGYT
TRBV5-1 ASSLERPYEAF
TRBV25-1 ASSLTGGDEKLF
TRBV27 ASSLRVSAGGLTYEQY
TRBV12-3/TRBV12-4 ASSFFWNTEAF
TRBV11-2 ASRPNSGRQETQY
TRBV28 ASSLQKQGKYGYT
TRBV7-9 ASSLGSGNWETQY
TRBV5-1 ASSATLSQGRETQY
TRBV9 ASSVDAASPKNIQY
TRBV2 ASSEFPGGSGYIQY
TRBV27 ASSLWGLAGTGELF
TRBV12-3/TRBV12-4 ASSSFRVHGYT
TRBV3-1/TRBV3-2 ASSQDRRAYGYT
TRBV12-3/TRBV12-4 ASSLSTYGYT
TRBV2 ASTLIGGLDSPLH
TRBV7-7 ASGSGGPYNEQF
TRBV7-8 ASSLLGGRETQY
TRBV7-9 ASSAVIAGAYQF
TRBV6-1 ASSDWGWYGPSSYEQY
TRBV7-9 ASSFKLGTKQETQY
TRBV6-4 ASKGAANTEAF
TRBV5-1 ASSPAAGTVVGYT
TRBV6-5 ASSIRQGADGYT
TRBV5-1 ASSLVGGMNTEAF
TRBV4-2 ASSQDLGGIRTEAF
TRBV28 ASSIPGLHNEQF
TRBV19 ASSPTLNTGELF
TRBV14 ASSQPKTGGAEAF